This passage covers 26 T cell receptor beta chains from one sample sequenced in a study of shared clonotypes between healthy human individuals. Sequencing used immunoSEQ multiplex PCR; TCRdb keeps in-frame clones, though not all of them. The sample has some 1 million clones, about three quarters seen once. The sequenced material came from memory CD4+ T cells sorted from blood. The subset here: CD45RA-negative fraction. These receptors all stem from a man younger than 35 in good health.

The chain combines TRBV7-2 with TRBJ2-3; D is perhaps TRBD1 or TRBD2 (6 bases each). V gave up 5 bases and J gave up 3 bases, with 21 bases separating them. The germline V gene has CDR1 SGHTA and CDR2 FQGNSA. The CDR3 totals 17 residues. In nucleotides, the CDR3 is TGTGCCAGCAGCCATAAGGGGGGCTGGAGTTTTACAGATACGCAGTATTTT. It encodes CASSHKGGWSFTDTQYF.

This sequence joins TRBV10-3 and TRBJ1-2; no clear D gene. The ends were cut back, 7 bases at V and 2 bases at J, with 11 bases in the middle. Germline values: CDR1 ENHRY, CDR2 SYGVKD. The CDR3 totals 13 residues. This chain's CDR3 is CAINSRPNYGYTF. In DNA, the CDR3 is TGTGCCATCAATAGCAGACCCAACTATGGCTACACCTTC.

This clone is a singleton in its sample. This rearrangement joins TRBV15 to TRBJ1-2; 10 bases align to TRBD1. V gave up 0 bases and J gave up 7 bases; unmatched junction bases: 8. Germline-derived CDR1 and CDR2 are LNHNV and YYDKDF (reference sequence). The CDR3 length is 16 residues. The CDR3 nucleotides read TGTGCCACCAGCAGAGATCTGGACAGGGGGAGGCCTGGCTACACCTTC. This codes for CATSRDLDRGRPGYTF.

The rearrangement uses TRBV7-8 and TRBJ2-7; possible D gene TRBD2, 6 bases. The CDR3 covers 15 residues. Deletions cut 4 bases from V and 3 bases from J, with 16 bases between. Germline V lookup: CDR1 SGHVS, CDR2 FQNEAQ. CDR3 protein: CASSSGGTAYYEQYF. The DNA for the CDR3 is TGTGCCAGCAGCTCAGGAGGGACTGCTTACTACGAGCAGTACTTC.

V and J are TRBV7-2 and TRBJ2-7; D not certain. The CDR3 covers 15 residues. V lost 2 bases, J lost 3 bases, and 14 bases lay in between. CDR1 is SGHTA and CDR2 is FQGNSA in the germline V gene. This CDR3 reads CASSLSWVSSYEQYF. For the CDR3, the DNA is TGTGCCAGCAGCTTAAGCTGGGTCTCGAGCTACGAGCAGTACTTC.

CDR3 sequence: CASTFGTATNEKLFF. DNA of the CDR3: TGTGCCAGCACCTTCGGGACAGCAACTAATGAAAAACTGTTTTTT. The V call is TRBV5-5, the J call TRBJ1-4; 7 nucleotides agree with TRBD1. Per germline, CDR1 SGHKS and CDR2 YYEKEE (reference sequence). The CDR3 contains 15 residues. With 6 bases clipped from V and 0 bases from J, the junction kept 5 bases outside the gene matches.

On this clone itself: This may be a read error, as it is one base from a much larger clone. The chain couples TRBV30 to TRBJ1-3, with D uncertain. Germline loops: CDR1 GTSNPN, CDR2 SVGIG (reference sequence). The V end was cut by 3 bases, the J end by 4 bases, with 4 bases between. The CDR3 consists of 11 residues. CDR3 sequence: CAWRGGNTIYF. The CDR3 region has the DNA TGTGCCTGGAGGGGGGGAAACACCATATATTTT.

This chain links TRBV5-6 with TRBJ1-1; no reliable D call. CDR1 is SGHDT and CDR2 is YYEEEE in the germline V gene. The length of the CDR3 is 12 residues. V dropped 3 bases and J dropped 1 base, with 4 bases sitting between them. The chain's CDR3 is CASSWGNTEAFF. DNA for the CDR3: TGTGCCAGCAGCTGGGGGAACACTGAAGCTTTCTTT. The entire variable domain, with the rest obtained from reference TRBV5-6 and TRBJ1-1, is as follows: DAGVTQSPTHLIKTRGQQVTLRCSPKSGHDTVSWYQQALGQGPQFIFQYYEEEERQRGNFPDRFSGHQFPNYSSELNVNALLLGDSALYLCASSWGNTEAFFGQGTRLTVV.

The genes are TRBV19 and TRBJ2-3, with D tentatively TRBD2 (5 bases). V lost 4 bases to trimming and J lost 0 bases, with 8 bases between them. From germline, CDR1 is LNHDA and CDR2 SQIVND (reference sequence). This CDR3 is built from 14 residues. CDR3 loop: CASSRGISTDTQYF. The CDR3 DNA reads TGTGCCAGTAGTAGAGGGATCAGCACAGATACGCAGTATTTT.

This sequence joins TRBV7-2 and TRBJ2-3; 7 nucleotides line up with TRBD2. The germline CDR1 and CDR2 sequences are SGHTA and FQGNSA. V was clipped by 8 bases and J by 4 bases; unmatched bases: 18. The CDR3 runs to 17 residues. CDR3 sequence: CASGRRSGATNPDTQYF. The CDR3, as DNA: TGTGCCAGCGGCCGTCGGAGCGGGGCCACGAACCCAGATACGCAGTATTTT. The whole variable domain, filled in from reference TRBV7-2 and TRBJ2-3, reads GAGVSQSPSNKVTEKGKDVELRCDPISGHTALYWYRQSLGQGLEFLIYFQGNSAPDKSGLPSDRFSAERTGGSVSTLTIQRTQQEDSAVYLCASGRRSGATNPDTQYFGPGTRLTVL.

The J gene is TRBJ2-1, the V gene TRBV19; a possible D gene is TRBD1 (7 bases). The CDR3 is made up of 16 amino acids. The ends were cut back, 5 bases at V and 1 base at J, with 15 bases in the middle. The germline V gene has CDR1 LNHDA and CDR2 SQIVND (reference sequence). DNA of the CDR3: TGTGCCAGTAGTCGCCGACAGGGAGGATCCTACAATGAGCAGTTCTTC. It encodes CASSRRQGGSYNEQFF.

The chain is built from TRBV5-6 and TRBJ2-4; tentatively, D is TRBD2 (6 bases). The CDR3 sequence is 16 residues long. V lost 0 bases, J lost 1 base, and 11 bases lay in between. Germline-derived CDR1 and CDR2 are SGHDT and YYEEEE. The CDR3 region is CASSLDKGRAKNIQYF. CDR3 DNA sequence: TGTGCCAGCAGCTTGGATAAGGGGAGGGCCAAAAACATTCAGTACTTC.

This clone was seen more than once but under ten times. The chain carries TRBV12-5 and TRBJ1-2; 8 nucleotides align to TRBD1. The germline V gene encodes CDR1 LGHNT and CDR2 FRNRAP. The CDR3 covers 13 residues. V shed 0 bases, J shed 10 bases, and the junction held 4 bases outside the gene matches. CDR3 residues: CASGLVGQVVYTF. For the CDR3, the DNA is TGTGCTAGTGGTTTGGTGGGACAGGTGGTCTACACCTTC.

The chain carries TRBV5-1 and TRBJ1-2; D not certain. The CDR3 consists of 14 residues. CDR1 and CDR2 (germline): SGHRS, YFSETQ. Trimming cost V 2 bases and J 1 base, with 9 bases left between them. The CDR3 nucleotides are TGCGCCAGCAGCTTCGCAGAGAATAACTATGGCTACACCTTC. Protein: CASSFAENNYGYTF.

With regard to this clone: Distinct nucleotide sequences in the sample also encode this CDR3. The rearrangement uses TRBV5-1 and TRBJ2-7, with a possible D match to TRBD1 (6 bases). From germline, CDR1 is SGHRS and CDR2 YFSETQ. With 0 bases removed from V and 3 bases from J, the gap between germline ends came to 10 bases. The CDR3 loop spans 14 amino acids. The CDR3 bases are TGCGCCAGCAGCTTGGGACAAGGGGGCTACGAGCAGTACTTC. Translating it yields CASSLGQGGYEQYF.

This chain's CDR3 is CASSLGPVFSGNTIYF. DNA for the CDR3: TGTGCCAGCAGCTTAGGGCCGGTGTTCTCTGGAAACACCATATATTTT. The V call is TRBV7-9, the J call TRBJ1-3, with D unresolved. This CDR3 comprises 16 residues. Trimming stripped 1 base from V and 0 bases from J, with 10 bases between. CDR1 SEHNR and CDR2 FQNEAQ come from the germline V gene (reference sequence).

This rearrangement joins TRBV5-1 to TRBJ2-1, with TRBD1 as a possible D gene (6 bases). CDR1 is SGHRS and CDR2 is YFSETQ in the germline V gene. The V gene lost 0 bases and the J gene lost 4 bases, with 11 bases spanning the gap. The CDR3 loop spans 15 amino acids. In DNA, the CDR3 is TGCGCCAGCAGCTTGGGTGGACAGAGATACAATGAGCAGTTCTTC. Translation: CASSLGGQRYNEQFF.

The rearrangement links TRBV6-1 to TRBJ1-2; TRBD1 is a possible D gene (6 bases). V lost 0 bases and J 7 bases, leaving 30 bases between the germline ends. This CDR3 is 20 amino acids long. From germline, CDR1 is MNHNS and CDR2 SASEGT. DNA for the CDR3: TGTGCCAGCAGTGAAGCGGTACAAGGGACATCCACCAGAAAGGGTCTTGGCTACACCTTC. It codes for CASSEAVQGTSTRKGLGYTF.

This clone was counted between two and nine times. The V and J genes are TRBV18 and TRBJ2-3, with D perhaps matching TRBD1 (5 bases). The CDR3 has 16 amino acids. From germline, CDR1 is KGHSH and CDR2 LQKENI. Trimming left V 1 base short and J 5 bases short, with 16 bases between. CDR3 nucleotide sequence: TGTGCCAGCTCACCACGGCTGGCGCAGGGCCTAGATACGCAGTATTTT. As protein: CASSPRLAQGLDTQYF.

The V gene is TRBV15, the J gene TRBJ1-1; a weak D match, TRBD1 (5 bases). Germline V gene sequence: CDR1 LNHNV, CDR2 YYDKDF (reference sequence). Trimming pared 3 bases from V and 2 bases from J, leaving 10 bases between. The CDR3 is 14 amino acids. CDR3 region: CATSRGLGNTEAFF. In DNA form, the CDR3 reads TGTGCCACCAGCAGGGGACTGGGAAACACTGAAGCTTTCTTT.

V gene TRBV28 combines with J gene TRBJ1-5; 9 nucleotides align to TRBD1. This CDR3 contains 17 residues. V lost 5 bases and J lost 7; bases outside the gene matches: 15. Germline V gene data show CDR1 as MDHEN and CDR2 as SYDVKM. The CDR3 reads CASSPLRDREGDQPQHF. The CDR3 nucleotides read TGTGCCAGCAGTCCTCTCCGGGACAGGGAAGGAGACCAGCCCCAGCATTTT.

The chain uses TRBV11-1 and TRBJ2-7; 7 bases are a match to TRBD2. CDR3 size: 16 residues. CDR1 is SGHAT and CDR2 is FQDESV in the germline V gene (reference sequence). V lost 5 bases and J lost 2; bases outside the gene matches: 12. CDR3 in DNA: TGTGCCAGCAGCGAACTCCAAGCGGGGCCGGCCTACGAGCAGTACTTC. As protein: CASSELQAGPAYEQYF.

The chain joins TRBV6-6 to TRBJ2-7; TRBD2 agrees at 7 bases. This CDR3 has 16 amino acids. Germline trimming cut 6 bases from V and 5 bases from J; bases unmatched to any gene: 16. Looked up from germline, CDR1 is MNHNY and CDR2 is SVGAGI (reference sequence). In DNA, the CDR3 is TGTGCCAGCAGCCCACCCGGTGGCGGGAGTCCAAACGAGCAGTACTTC. Translating it yields CASSPPGGGSPNEQYF.

This sequence joins TRBV5-1 and TRBJ2-3, with D tentatively TRBD1 (5 bases). V gave up 0 bases and J gave up 4 bases, with 9 bases separating them. The germline gives CDR1 SGHRS, CDR2 YFSETQ. The CDR3 contains 14 residues. CDR3 protein: CASSLVRDADTQYF. The CDR3 bases are TGCGCCAGCAGCTTGGTCAGGGATGCAGATACGCAGTATTTT.

This rearrangement joins TRBV29-1 to TRBJ2-3; TRBD1 might be the D (6 bases). The CDR3 runs to 14 residues. Trimming stripped 8 bases from V and 4 bases from J, with 19 bases between. The germline CDR1 and CDR2 sequences are SQVTM and ANQGSEA. The DNA for the CDR3 is TGCAGCAGTACCACAGGGAGTGGACCAGATACGCAGTATTTT. This sequence encodes CSSTTGSGPDTQYF.

The chain carries TRBV4-1 and TRBJ2-4; 9 bases are shared with TRBD2. This CDR3 comprises 15 residues. Unmatched junction bases numbered 3, after V lost 0 bases and J lost 6 bases. Germline V gene sequence: CDR1 MGHRA, CDR2 YSYEKL. The CDR3, as DNA: TGCGCCAGCAGCCAAGATAGCGGGAGCGGAAACATTCAGTACTTC. It yields the protein CASSQDSGSGNIQYF.